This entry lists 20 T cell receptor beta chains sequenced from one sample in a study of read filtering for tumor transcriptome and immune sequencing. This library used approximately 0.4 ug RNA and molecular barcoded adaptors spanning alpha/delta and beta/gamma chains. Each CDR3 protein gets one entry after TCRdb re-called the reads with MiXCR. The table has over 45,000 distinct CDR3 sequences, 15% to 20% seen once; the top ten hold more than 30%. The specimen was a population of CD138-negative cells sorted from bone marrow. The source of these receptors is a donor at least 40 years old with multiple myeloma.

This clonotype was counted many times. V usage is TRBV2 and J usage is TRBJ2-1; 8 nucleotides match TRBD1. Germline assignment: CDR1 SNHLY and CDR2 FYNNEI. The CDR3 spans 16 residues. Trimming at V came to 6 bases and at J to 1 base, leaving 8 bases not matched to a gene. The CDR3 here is CASSRLGQGSYNEQFF. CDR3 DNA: TGTGCCAGCAGCCGCCTAGGACAGGGTTCCTACAATGAGCAGTTCTTC.

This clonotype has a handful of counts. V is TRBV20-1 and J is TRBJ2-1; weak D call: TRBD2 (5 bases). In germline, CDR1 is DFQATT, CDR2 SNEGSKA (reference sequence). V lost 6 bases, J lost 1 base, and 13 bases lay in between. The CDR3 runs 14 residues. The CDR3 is CSARSERSYNEQFF. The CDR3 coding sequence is TGCAGTGCACGCTCGGAGCGGTCCTACAATGAGCAGTTCTTC.

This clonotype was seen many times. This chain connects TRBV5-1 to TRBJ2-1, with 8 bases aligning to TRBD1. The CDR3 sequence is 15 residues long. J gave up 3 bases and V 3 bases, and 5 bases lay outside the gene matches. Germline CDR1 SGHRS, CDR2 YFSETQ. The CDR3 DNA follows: TGCGCCAGCAGCTCCGGGACAGGCCACTACAATGAGCAGTTCTTC. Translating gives CASSSGTGHYNEQFF.

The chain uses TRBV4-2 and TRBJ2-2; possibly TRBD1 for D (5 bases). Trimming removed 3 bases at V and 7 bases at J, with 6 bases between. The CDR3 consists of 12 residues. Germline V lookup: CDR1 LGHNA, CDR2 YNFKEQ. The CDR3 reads CASSHRDGELFF. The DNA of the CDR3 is TGTGCCAGCAGCCACAGGGACGGGGAGCTGTTTTTT.

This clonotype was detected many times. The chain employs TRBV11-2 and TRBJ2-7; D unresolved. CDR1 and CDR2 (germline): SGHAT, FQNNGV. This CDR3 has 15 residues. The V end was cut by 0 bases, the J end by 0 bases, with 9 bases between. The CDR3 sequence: CASSLDQASSYEQYF. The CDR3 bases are TGTGCCAGCAGCTTAGACCAGGCGAGCTCCTACGAGCAGTACTTC.

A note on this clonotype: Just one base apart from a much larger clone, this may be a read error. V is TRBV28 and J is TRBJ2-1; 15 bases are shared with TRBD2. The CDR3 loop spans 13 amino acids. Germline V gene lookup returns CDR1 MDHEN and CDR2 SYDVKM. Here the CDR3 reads CVGGLAGGNEQFF. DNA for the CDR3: TGTGTCGGTGGACTAGCGGGAGGGAATGAGCAGTTCTTC.

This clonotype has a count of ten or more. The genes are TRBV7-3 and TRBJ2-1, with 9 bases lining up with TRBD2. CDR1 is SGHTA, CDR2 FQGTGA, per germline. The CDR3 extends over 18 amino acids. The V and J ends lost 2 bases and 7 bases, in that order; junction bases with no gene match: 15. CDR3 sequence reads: CASSLVASGISSRNEQFF. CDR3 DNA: TGTGCCAGCAGCTTAGTGGCTAGCGGGATATCCTCTAGGAATGAGCAGTTCTTC.

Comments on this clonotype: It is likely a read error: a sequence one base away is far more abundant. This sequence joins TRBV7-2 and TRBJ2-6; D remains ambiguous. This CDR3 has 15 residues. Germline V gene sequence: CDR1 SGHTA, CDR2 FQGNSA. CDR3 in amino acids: CASSFRNTGSNVLTF. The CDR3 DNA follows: TGTGCCAGCAGCTTCAGAAACACTGGGTCCAACGTCCTGACTTTC.

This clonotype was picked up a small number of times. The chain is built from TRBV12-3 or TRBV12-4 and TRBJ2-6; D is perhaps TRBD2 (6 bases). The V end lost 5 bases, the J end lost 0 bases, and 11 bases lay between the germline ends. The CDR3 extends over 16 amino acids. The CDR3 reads CASSHTGGSGANVLTF. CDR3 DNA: TGTGCCAGCAGTCACACCGGGGGCTCTGGGGCCAACGTCCTGACTTTC.

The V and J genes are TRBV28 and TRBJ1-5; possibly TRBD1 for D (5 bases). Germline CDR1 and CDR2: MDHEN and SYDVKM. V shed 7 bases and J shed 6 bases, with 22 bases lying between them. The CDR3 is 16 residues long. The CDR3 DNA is TGTGCCAGCACTCAGGGCGGGCAGGGTAATTTTCAGCCCCAGCATTTT. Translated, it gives CASTQGGQGNFQPQHF.

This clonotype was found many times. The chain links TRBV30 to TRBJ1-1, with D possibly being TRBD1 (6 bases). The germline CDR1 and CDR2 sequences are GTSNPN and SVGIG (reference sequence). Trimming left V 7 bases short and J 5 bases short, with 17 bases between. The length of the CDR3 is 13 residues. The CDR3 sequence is CASIPGAATEAFF. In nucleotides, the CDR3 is TGTGCCTCCATCCCGGGGGCCGCTACTGAAGCTTTCTTT.

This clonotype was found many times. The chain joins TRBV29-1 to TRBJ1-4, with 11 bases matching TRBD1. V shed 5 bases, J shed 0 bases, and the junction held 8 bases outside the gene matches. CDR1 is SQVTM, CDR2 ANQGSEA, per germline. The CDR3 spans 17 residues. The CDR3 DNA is TGCAGCGTTACGGACAGGGGGCTCCATGCAACTAATGAAAAACTGTTTTTT. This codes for CSVTDRGLHATNEKLFF.

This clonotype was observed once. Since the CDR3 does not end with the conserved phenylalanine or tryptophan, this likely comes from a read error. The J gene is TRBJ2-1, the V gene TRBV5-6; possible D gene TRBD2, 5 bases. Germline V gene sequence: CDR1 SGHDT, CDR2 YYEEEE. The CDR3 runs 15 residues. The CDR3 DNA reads TGTGCCAGCGGCTTGGTCACTAGCTCCTACAATGAGCAGTTCCTC. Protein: CASGLVTSSYNEQFL.

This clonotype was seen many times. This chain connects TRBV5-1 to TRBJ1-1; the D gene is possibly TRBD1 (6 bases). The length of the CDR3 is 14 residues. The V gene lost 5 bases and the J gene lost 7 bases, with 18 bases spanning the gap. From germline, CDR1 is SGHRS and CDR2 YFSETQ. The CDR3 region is CASRKAQGRNEAFF. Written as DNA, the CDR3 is TGCGCCAGCAGAAAGGCACAGGGACGGAATGAAGCTTTCTTT.

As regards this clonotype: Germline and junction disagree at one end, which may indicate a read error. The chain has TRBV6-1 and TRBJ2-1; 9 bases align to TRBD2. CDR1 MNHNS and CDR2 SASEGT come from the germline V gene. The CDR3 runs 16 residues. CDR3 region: CASSKSIAGENNEQLF. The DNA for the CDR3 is TGTGCCAGCAGTAAATCGATAGCGGGAGAGAACAATGAGCAGCTCTTC.

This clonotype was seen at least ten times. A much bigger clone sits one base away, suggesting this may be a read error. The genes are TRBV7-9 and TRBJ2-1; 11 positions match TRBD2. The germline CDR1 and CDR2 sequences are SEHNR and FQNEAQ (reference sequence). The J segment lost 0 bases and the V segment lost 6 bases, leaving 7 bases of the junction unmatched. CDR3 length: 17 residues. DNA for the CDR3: TGTGCCAGCAGAGGGACTAGCGGACCGAGCTCCTACAATGAGCAGTTCTTC. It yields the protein CASRGTSGPSSYNEQFF.

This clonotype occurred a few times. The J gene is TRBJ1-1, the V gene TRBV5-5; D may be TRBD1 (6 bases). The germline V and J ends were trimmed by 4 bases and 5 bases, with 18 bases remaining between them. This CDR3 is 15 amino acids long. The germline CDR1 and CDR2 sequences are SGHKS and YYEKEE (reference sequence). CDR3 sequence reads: CASSPVGGLGTEAFF. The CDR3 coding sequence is TGTGCCAGCAGCCCGGTGGGGGGGCTAGGGACTGAAGCTTTCTTT.

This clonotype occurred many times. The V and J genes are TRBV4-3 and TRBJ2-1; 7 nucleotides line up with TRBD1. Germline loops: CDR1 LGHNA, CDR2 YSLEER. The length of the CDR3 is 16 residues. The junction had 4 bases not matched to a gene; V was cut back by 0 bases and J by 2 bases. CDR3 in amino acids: CASSQDSGTAYNEQFF. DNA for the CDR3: TGCGCCAGCAGCCAAGATTCCGGGACAGCCTACAATGAGCAGTTCTTC.

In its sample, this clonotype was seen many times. The CDR3 reads CAISDGLAGGTDTQYF. DNA of the CDR3: TGTGCCATCAGTGATGGCCTAGCGGGAGGAACAGATACGCAGTATTTT. The rearrangement uses TRBV10-3 and TRBJ2-3, with 11 nucleotides matching TRBD2. The CDR3 has 16 residues. J lost 3 bases, V lost 3 bases, and 5 bases had no gene match. Germline V CDR1 and CDR2: ENHRY, SYGVKD.

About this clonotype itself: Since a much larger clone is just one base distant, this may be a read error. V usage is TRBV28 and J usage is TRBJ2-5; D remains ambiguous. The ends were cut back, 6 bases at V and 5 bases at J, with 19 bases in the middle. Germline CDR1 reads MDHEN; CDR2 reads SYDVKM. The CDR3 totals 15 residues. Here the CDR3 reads CASSPPGLVRETQYF. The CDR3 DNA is TGTGCCAGCAGCCCTCCAGGTCTAGTCAGGGAGACCCAGTACTTC.